The 3 T cell receptor beta chains presented below share a single source sample, sequenced in a study of cytomegalovirus exposure and HLA in healthy donors. The PCR had 60 Vbeta and 13 Jbeta primers. The assay was immunoSEQ multiplex PCR, and TCRdb's table has in-frame clones only and misses some. The repertoire shows approximately 130,000 clones; the top ten hold 2%. Sequenced input: PBMCs. The receptors originated from a woman in her fifties or sixties in good health and CMV-seronegative.

This chain uses TRBV7-2 with TRBJ2-7; weak D call: TRBD1 (5 bases). The germline V gene encodes CDR1 SGHTA and CDR2 FQGNSA. V was shortened by 1 base and J by 3 bases, with 13 bases between the two germline ends. The CDR3 contains 15 residues. This chain's CDR3 is CASSLEGRVFYEQYF. The DNA of the CDR3 is TGTGCCAGCAGCTTAGAGGGCAGGGTCTTCTACGAGCAGTACTTC.

The genes are TRBV10-3 and TRBJ1-2, with 9 bases aligning to TRBD1. Looked up from germline, CDR1 is ENHRY and CDR2 is SYGVKD. J gave up 8 bases and V 3 bases, and 4 bases lay outside the gene matches. The CDR3 totals 13 residues. This CDR3 is CAISEQGAEGYTF. In DNA, the CDR3 is TGTGCCATCAGTGAACAGGGGGCGGAGGGCTACACCTTC.

Regarding this clone: This same CDR3 is encoded by further DNA sequences in the sample. The chain uses TRBV19 and TRBJ1-5; 10 positions agree with TRBD1. The CDR3 sequence is 14 residues long. Germline V gives CDR1 LNHDA, CDR2 SQIVND (reference sequence). Trimming at V came to 5 bases and at J to 4 bases, leaving 2 bases not matched to a gene. CDR3 protein: CASSPGQGNQPQHF. Written as DNA, the CDR3 is TGTGCCAGTAGTCCGGGACAGGGGAATCAGCCCCAGCATTTT.